The 9 T cell receptor beta chains listed next were all sequenced from one sample in a study of cytomegalovirus exposure and HLA in healthy donors (dated by TCRdb to 2017 to 2019). Library method: the immunoSEQ multiplex PCR assay. For the multiplex PCR, a mixture combining 60 forward primers for TCR Vbeta segments and 13 reverse primers for TCR Jbeta segments was used. TCRdb retrieved this table from immuneACCESS and kept in-frame rearrangements only. Not all clones are present; in checked studies, unresolved V genes account for under half, and no reason is known for the remainder. Within this sample are some 200,000 clones, with around 83% of them counted one time only. Of the sample, 6.5% falls within the top ten clones. The sample comprised PBMCs. The receptors derive from a woman aged 50 to 60 in good health and CMV-seropositive.

This chain joins TRBV7-9 and TRBJ1-1; TRBD1 matches at 7 bases. With 3 bases clipped from V and 0 bases from J, the junction kept 4 bases outside the gene matches. CDR3 length equals 15 residues. Germline assignment: CDR1 SEHNR and CDR2 FQNEAQ (reference sequence). The CDR3 nucleotides are TGTGCCAGCAGCTTGAGACAGGGTTTGAACACTGAAGCTTTCTTT. It translates to CASSLRQGLNTEAFF.

This clone was observed a single time. The gene calls are TRBV19 and TRBJ1-1; tentative D call: TRBD1 (5 bases). The germline CDR1 and CDR2 sequences are LNHDA and SQIVND (reference sequence). V lost 5 bases to trimming and J lost 5 bases, with 15 bases between them. The CDR3 extends over 14 amino acids. CDR3 residues: CASSPGGGGTEAFF. The CDR3, as DNA: TGTGCCAGTAGTCCAGGCGGGGGTGGGACTGAAGCTTTCTTT.

The gene calls are TRBV28 and TRBJ2-1; D gene ambiguous. V was clipped by 5 bases and J by 9 bases, with 17 bases between them. CDR3 length equals 14 residues. Per the germline V gene, CDR1 is MDHEN and CDR2 is SYDVKM. As DNA, the CDR3 is TGTGCCAGCAGTCAACCAAGCATCCCAGGTGAGCAGTTCTTC. Its protein product is CASSQPSIPGEQFF.

This clone has only a few counts. The CDR3 reads CASSPGQGSYEQYF. The DNA of the CDR3 is TGTGCCAGCAGCCCGGGACAGGGGTCCTACGAGCAGTACTTC. The gene calls are TRBV25-1 and TRBJ2-7, with 10 bases lining up with TRBD1. The V segment lost 6 bases and the J segment 1 base; nucleotides outside the gene matches: 3. This CDR3 has 14 amino acids. Germline V gene lookup returns CDR1 MGHDK and CDR2 SYGVNS.

The rearrangement uses TRBV13 and TRBJ1-1; 8 positions match TRBD1. Losses at the gene ends were 4 bases for V and 1 base for J; bases not matched to a gene: 17. CDR1 and CDR2 from the germline V gene are PRHDT and FYEKMQ (reference sequence). This CDR3 is built from 19 residues. CDR3 region: CASSSGQGRVQRWNTEAFF. CDR3 DNA sequence: TGTGCCAGCAGCTCTGGACAGGGAAGAGTACAGCGATGGAACACTGAAGCTTTCTTT. Drawing the rest from reference TRBV13 and TRBJ1-1, the complete variable domain is AAGVIQSPRHLIKEKRETATLKCYPIPRHDTVYWYQQGPGQDPQFLISFYEKMQSDKGSIPDRFSAQQFSDYHSELNMSSLELGDSALYFCASSSGQGRVQRWNTEAFFGQGTRLTVV.

The chain carries TRBV7-2 and TRBJ1-2; D unresolved. The V end lost 7 bases, the J end lost 12 bases, and 24 bases lay between the germline ends. CDR3 size: 14 residues. CDR1 and CDR2 from the germline V gene are SGHTA and FQGNSA. CDR3: CASTVAGGLGSNTF. The DNA of the CDR3 is TGTGCCAGCACCGTCGCCGGAGGTTTAGGTAGCAACACCTTC.

The chain combines TRBV7-6 with TRBJ2-1, with TRBD1 matching over 10 bases. Germline V gene sequence: CDR1 SGHVS, CDR2 FNYEAQ. J was trimmed by 4 bases and V by 1 base; bases with no gene match: 7. The CDR3 spans 17 residues. CDR3 sequence: CASSLGVGTGAYNEQFF. The CDR3 DNA follows: TGTGCCAGCAGCTTAGGGGTCGGGACAGGGGCTTACAATGAGCAGTTCTTC.

This rearrangement joins TRBV7-2 to TRBJ2-7; 8 bases match TRBD1. Trimming took 5 bases from V and 5 from J; bases not matched to a gene: 8. Germline loops: CDR1 SGHTA, CDR2 FQGNSA. This CDR3 spans 14 amino acids. CDR3 sequence (DNA): TGTGCCAGCAGCCCGACAGGGGTGAGCGACGAGCAGTACTTC. As protein: CASSPTGVSDEQYF.

The chain employs TRBV19 and TRBJ2-6, with TRBD1 matching 7 bases. The CDR3 is 18 residues long. The V segment lost 4 bases and the J segment 0 bases; nucleotides outside the gene matches: 9. From germline, CDR1 is LNHDA and CDR2 SQIVND (reference sequence). CDR3 residues: CASSTPGQIRSGANVLTF. The CDR3 DNA reads as TGTGCCAGTAGTACCCCGGGACAGATACGCTCTGGGGCCAACGTCCTGACTTTC.